This T cell receptor (beta chain) is from a study of vaccination and CD4 T cells after COVID-19. With respect to this clonotype: Its target is not known.

As to treatment: roughly 10-day PBMC culture with coronavirus spike peptide pools or control peptides (ViraFEST assay). Trimming shortened V by 4 bases and J by 1 base, and 19 bases separated the two germline ends. The V gene's germline CDR1 is SGHVS and CDR2 FQNEAQ. The CDR3 sequence is 17 residues long. The Oncomine TCR Beta short-read assay was applied to DNA of cultured CD4+ T cells. TCRdb re-derived calls from the PCR reads in MiXCR, one entry per CDR3 protein. The table has nearly 20,000 distinct CDR3 sequences, around 80% seen once. This chain links TRBV7-8 with TRBJ1-2; D not resolved. The sequencing here drew on CD4+ T cells from blood, cultured in vitro, taken after SARS-CoV-2 vaccination. This TCR came from a human donor who received a COVID-19 vaccine. In DNA form, the CDR3 reads TGTGCCAGCAGCTCGACGTCCCTGGCCTCGATTAACTATGGCTACACCTTC. Protein: CASSSTSLASINYGYTF.